This passage covers 26 T cell receptor beta chains from one sample sequenced in a study of read filtering for tumor transcriptome and immune sequencing. From approximately 430 ng of RNA, a library with molecular barcoded alpha/delta and beta/gamma adaptors was made. MiXCR, run by TCRdb on the reads, gives a single entry per CDR3 protein. Of about 50,000 distinct CDR3 sequences in the sample, about 20% are singletons; the top ten hold 37%. Sequenced: a population of CD138-negative cells sorted from bone marrow. All receptors come from a donor older than 35 with multiple myeloma.

This clonotype appeared many times. CDR3 sequence: CASSLTSATDTQYF. In DNA form, the CDR3 reads TGTGCCAGCAGTTTGACTAGCGCCACAGATACGCAGTATTTT. This sequence joins TRBV27 and TRBJ2-3; TRBD2 matches 8 bases. This CDR3 region has 14 residues. Germline V gene lookup returns CDR1 MNHEY and CDR2 SMNVEV (reference sequence). V trimming: 3 bases; J trimming: 2 bases; junction bases outside the gene matches: 1.

This clonotype was found many times. The V gene is TRBV2, the J gene TRBJ2-3; 7 bases are shared with TRBD2. The length of the CDR3 is 14 residues. V shed 7 bases, J shed 2 bases, and the junction held 6 bases outside the gene matches. Looked up from germline, CDR1 is SNHLY and CDR2 is FYNNEI. CDR3 coding DNA: TGTGCCAGCATGCGGGAGAAGGCCACAGATACGCAGTATTTT. Translated: CASMREKATDTQYF.

This clonotype came up many times. The rearrangement links TRBV30 to TRBJ2-7; no firm D call. The germline V gene has CDR1 GTSNPN and CDR2 SVGIG (reference sequence). The CDR3 has 12 residues. The germline V and J ends were trimmed by 0 bases and 3 bases, with 6 bases remaining between them. The CDR3 region has the DNA TGTGCCTGGAGTGTCGGCCACTACGAGCAGTACTTC. Translated, it gives CAWSVGHYEQYF.

Points on this clonotype: At one end the junction does not follow the germline gene, possibly because of a read error. This rearrangement joins TRBV15 to TRBJ2-1, with 7 positions matching TRBD1. This CDR3 is built from 14 residues. Per the germline V gene, CDR1 is LNHNV and CDR2 is YYDKDF (reference sequence). The CDR3 here is CATSRAVQGCEHFF. The CDR3 nucleotides read TGTGCCACCAGCAGGGCGGTACAGGGGTGTGAGCACTTCTTC.

V usage is TRBV14 and J usage is TRBJ2-1, with D unresolved. CDR1 is SGHDN and CDR2 is FVKESK in the germline V gene. The V end lost 0 bases, the J end lost 4 bases, and 4 bases lay between the germline ends. The CDR3 has 13 amino acids. This CDR3 is CASSQEAYNEQFF. The CDR3 DNA reads as TGTGCCAGCAGCCAAGAGGCGTACAATGAGCAGTTCTTC.

The V and J genes are TRBV7-9 and TRBJ2-7, with D hard to call. Germline loops: CDR1 SEHNR, CDR2 FQNEAQ (reference sequence). The CDR3 extends over 13 amino acids. The V end lost 4 bases, the J end lost 0 bases, and 7 bases lay between the germline ends. The DNA of the CDR3 is TGTGCCAGCAGCTCCCCTAGCTCCTACGAGCAGTACTTC. Its protein is CASSSPSSYEQYF. The variable domain in full, completed from reference TRBV7-9 and TRBJ2-7, reads DTGVSQNPRHKITKRGQNVTFRCDPISEHNRLYWYRQTLGQGPEFLTYFQNEAQLEKSRLLSDRFSAERPKGSFSTLEIQRTEQGDSAMYLCASSSPSSYEQYFGPGTRLTVT.

This clonotype was observed at least ten times. This chain joins TRBV28 and TRBJ2-3; D may be TRBD1 (5 bases). The CDR3 is 13 residues long. CDR1 is MDHEN and CDR2 is SYDVKM in the germline V gene. V dropped 2 bases and J dropped 3 bases, with 6 bases sitting between them. The CDR3 protein is CASSLRGTDTQYF. The DNA for the CDR3 is TGTGCCAGCAGTTTAAGGGGTACAGATACGCAGTATTTT.

This clonotype came up many times. V is TRBV2 and J is TRBJ1-1; no firm D call. V shed 6 bases and J shed 1 base, with 12 bases lying between them. CDR1 and CDR2 from the germline V gene are SNHLY and FYNNEI. CDR3 length: 14 residues. The CDR3 region is CASRTGWANTEAFF. The CDR3 DNA follows: TGTGCCAGCAGGACCGGCTGGGCGAACACTGAAGCTTTCTTT.

This clonotype was detected ten times or more. This chain uses TRBV29-1 with TRBJ2-7; 7 nucleotides line up with TRBD1. CDR1 SQVTM and CDR2 ANQGSEA come from the germline V gene. The CDR3 consists of 13 residues. With 6 bases clipped from V and 2 bases from J, the junction kept 7 bases outside the gene matches. CDR3 protein: CSVARDSTYEQYF. CDR3 DNA: TGCAGCGTGGCCCGGGACAGCACCTACGAGCAGTACTTC.

V is TRBV6-6 and J is TRBJ1-6; D gene uncertain. The CDR3 has 14 amino acids. Trimming took off 2 bases at V and 6 bases at J, with 8 bases between the two ends. CDR1 and CDR2 from the germline V gene are MNHNY and SVGAGI (reference sequence). Here the CDR3 reads CASSYRAANSPLHF. CDR3 sequence (DNA): TGTGCCAGCAGTTACAGAGCGGCTAATTCACCCCTCCACTTT.

The CDR3 loop is CASSPNRAGLSYNEQFF. DNA of the CDR3: TGTGCCAGTAGTCCCAACCGGGCTGGTCTCTCCTACAATGAGCAGTTCTTC. The V call is TRBV19, the J call TRBJ2-1; D uncertain. CDR3 length: 17 amino acids. V was cut by 5 bases and J by 0 bases, with 17 bases left in between. The germline V gene encodes CDR1 LNHDA and CDR2 SQIVND (reference sequence).

This clonotype was seen at least ten times. This CDR3 is CASSWTGVNTEAFF. The CDR3 DNA is TGTGCCAGCAGTTGGACAGGGGTGAACACTGAAGCTTTCTTT. V is TRBV27 and J is TRBJ1-1; TRBD1 matches at 9 bases. Germline assignment: CDR1 MNHEY and CDR2 SMNVEV (reference sequence). The CDR3 is 14 amino acids. V lost 4 bases and J lost 0; bases outside the gene matches: 0.

Many counts were recorded for this clonotype. The chain links TRBV7-9 to TRBJ2-5; perhaps TRBD1 as D (5 bases). Trimming cost V 9 bases and J 1 base, with 15 bases left between them. The CDR3 runs to 14 residues. Looked up from germline, CDR1 is SEHNR and CDR2 is FQNEAQ (reference sequence). This CDR3 reads CASHRTGRQETQYF. CDR3 coding DNA: TGTGCCAGTCATCGTACAGGACGCCAAGAGACCCAGTACTTC. Full variable domain (missing parts from reference TRBV7-9 and TRBJ2-5): DTGVSQNPRHKITKRGQNVTFRCDPISEHNRLYWYRQTLGQGPEFLTYFQNEAQLEKSRLLSDRFSAERPKGSFSTLEIQRTEQGDSAMYLCASHRTGRQETQYFGPGTRLLVL.

On this clonotype itself: This could be a read error, since a much larger clone is one nucleotide away. This chain connects TRBV6-5 to TRBJ2-3; 9 bases line up with TRBD1. This CDR3 region has 16 residues. The V segment lost 6 bases and the J segment 8 bases; nucleotides outside the gene matches: 15. Germline assignment: CDR1 MNHEY and CDR2 SVGAGI. CDR3 nucleotides: TGTGCCAGCAGCCCCAGCTCCGGGACAGGGAAAGGTACGCAGTATTTT. Protein sequence: CASSPSSGTGKGTQYF.

This clonotype was observed a handful of times. A read error may explain this, as a much larger clone is one base away. The chain is built from TRBV18 and TRBJ2-2; TRBD2 is a possible D gene (6 bases). V was trimmed by 3 bases and J by 8 bases, leaving 10 bases between them. CDR1 is KGHSH and CDR2 is LQKENI in the germline V gene. The CDR3 runs to 13 residues. As DNA, the CDR3 is TGTGCCAGCTCACCGCGGGGTTCTGGGGAGCTGTTTTTT. It yields the protein CASSPRGSGELFF.

This clonotype was detected ten times or more. The chain links TRBV20-1 to TRBJ2-7, with 7 bases that match TRBD1. This CDR3 is built from 16 residues. V shed 4 bases and J 5 bases; nucleotides not matched to a gene: 17. The germline CDR1 and CDR2 sequences are DFQATT and SNEGSKA (reference sequence). The CDR3 is CSATSTGTALVHEQYF. CDR3 nucleotides: TGCAGTGCTACGTCCACCGGGACAGCACTAGTCCACGAGCAGTACTTC.

This chain uses TRBV5-4 with TRBJ2-5; D gene ambiguous. Germline assignment: CDR1 SGHNT and CDR2 YYREEE (reference sequence). The CDR3 sequence is 14 residues long. V shed 0 bases and J shed 5 bases, with 11 bases lying between them. The CDR3 DNA is TGTGCCAGCAGCTTGGTCGGGCGGTTGGAGACCCAGTACTTC. Translated, it gives CASSLVGRLETQYF.

In this sample, this clonotype turned up many times. The chain employs TRBV4-1 and TRBJ1-5, with D unresolved. V lost 4 bases, J lost 3 bases, and 10 bases lay in between. Germline V gene lookup returns CDR1 MGHRA and CDR2 YSYEKL. This CDR3 has 14 residues. CDR3: CASSLRPVNQPQHF. The CDR3 DNA is TGCGCCAGCAGCCTACGGCCGGTCAATCAGCCCCAGCATTTT.

This clonotype has just a few counts. CDR3 residues: CSIERRESGEQYF. The CDR3 region has the DNA TGCAGCATTGAAAGGCGGGAGTCGGGCGAGCAGTACTTC. The chain recombines TRBV20-1 with TRBJ2-7, with 7 bases lining up with TRBD2. CDR1 is DFQATT and CDR2 is SNEGSKA in the germline V gene (reference sequence). The CDR3 length is 13 residues.

As regards this clonotype: A clone one base away is much larger, so this may be a read error. The chain combines TRBV19 with TRBJ2-7; the D gene is possibly TRBD1 (6 bases). This CDR3 has 13 amino acids. Germline assignment: CDR1 LNHDA and CDR2 SQIVND (reference sequence). The CDR3 sequence: CASSISGAYERYF. In nucleotides, the CDR3 is TGTGCCAGTAGTATTTCAGGGGCCTACGAGCGGTACTTC. Full variable domain (rest looked up from reference TRBV19 and TRBJ2-7): DGGITQSPKYLFRKEGQNVTLSCEQNLNHDAMYWYRQDPGQGLRLIYYSQIVNDFQKGDIAEGYSVSREKKESFPLTVTSAQKNPTAFYLCASSISGAYERYFGPGTRLTVT.

A few counts support this clonotype. The chain combines TRBV29-1 with TRBJ2-1; D possibly corresponds to TRBD2 (6 bases). Trimming cost V 6 bases and J 7 bases, with 22 bases left between them. Looked up from germline, CDR1 is SQVTM and CDR2 is ANQGSEA. The CDR3 loop spans 15 amino acids. In nucleotides, the CDR3 is TGCAGCGTACCCTTACGGGACGGGACTTTTAATGAGCAGTTCTTC. Its protein is CSVPLRDGTFNEQFF.

This clonotype showed up just a few times. J is TRBJ2-3 and V is TRBV20-1; 7 bases line up with TRBD2. The CDR3 runs 15 residues. The V and J ends lost 3 bases and 0 bases, in that order; junction bases with no gene match: 6. Germline V gene lookup returns CDR1 DFQATT and CDR2 SNEGSKA (reference sequence). This CDR3 is CSASRGSVSTDTQYF. CDR3 DNA: TGCAGTGCTAGTCGCGGGAGTGTGAGCACAGATACGCAGTATTTT.

This clonotype was recorded a few times. The rearrangement joins TRBV4-2 to TRBJ1-3, with 8 bases fitting TRBD1. CDR1 and CDR2 from the germline V gene are LGHNA and YNFKEQ. The junction had 13 bases not matched to a gene; V was cut back by 4 bases and J by 11 bases. CDR3 size: 15 residues. The CDR3 DNA reads as TGTGCCAGCAGCCGGGAAGACAGGGGAGGAGATCCCATATATTTT. Residues: CASSREDRGGDPIYF.

In its sample, this clonotype is medium-sized (0.01 to 0.1%). This chain uses TRBV3-1 with TRBJ2-1; no definite D call. The CDR3 consists of 14 residues. CDR1 and CDR2 from the germline V gene are LGHDT and YNNKEL (reference sequence). Deletions cut 0 bases from V and 3 bases from J, with 6 bases between. CDR3: CASSQDTYYNEQFF. CDR3 DNA: TGTGCCAGCAGCCAAGACACCTACTACAATGAGCAGTTCTTC.

This clonotype was observed a few times. V and J are TRBV4-1 and TRBJ2-1, with TRBD2 identical over 7 bases. CDR3 length: 16 amino acids. Trimming took 2 bases from V and 0 from J; bases not matched to a gene: 4. Germline V gives CDR1 MGHRA, CDR2 YSYEKL. The CDR3 region has the DNA TGCGCCAGCAGCCAAACGCGGGAGAGCTCCTACAATGAGCAGTTCTTC. Its protein is CASSQTRESSYNEQFF.

This clonotype was observed many times. The genes are TRBV9 and TRBJ2-5; a possible D gene is TRBD2 (6 bases). The CDR3 is made up of 15 amino acids. Trimming took off 7 bases at V and 0 bases at J, with 16 bases between the two ends. Germline V CDR1 and CDR2: SGDLS, YYNGEE. In DNA form, the CDR3 reads TGTGCCAGCGGGGTAGGCGGGACCTACCAAGAGACCCAGTACTTC. Residues: CASGVGGTYQETQYF.